This TCR beta chain was observed in a study of T cell repertoires in cytomegalovirus infection. The germline V and J ends were trimmed by 6 bases and 0 bases, with 17 bases remaining between them. Germline assignment: CDR1 LNHDA and CDR2 SQIVND (reference sequence). The CDR3 is 16 amino acids. This clonotype has more than one count but fewer than ten. Its antigen is unknown. TCRdb analysed the reads with MiXCR anew, one entry per CDR3 protein. This sample carries 640,000 or so distinct CDR3 sequences, 33% of them seen once, and the ten largest clones take around a sixth. This TCR came from a human donor in good health (CMV status not recorded). Some clones in this sample may be carry-over from other donors' samples. Sequences were derived from cultured PBMCs, sampled from culture after CMV antigen stimulation. The chain is built from TRBV19 and TRBJ1-2; D remains unclear. The CDR3 DNA sequence: TGTGCCAGTAGCCAGGTCGGACTGCGGCCTAACTATGGCTACACCTTC. Encoded protein: CASSQVGLRPNYGYTF.